This T cell receptor (beta chain) was observed in a study of molecular identifiers for immune sequencing clone quantification (dated by TCRdb to about 2018). Context from the whole study: For a replicate experiment, RNA from roughly 20,000 or 100,000 naive CD8 T cells was divided into five aliquots, of which four were sequenced. CD8 T cells were used in a methods study to benchmark molecular-identifier clustering-based TCR repertoire sequencing (MIDCIRS) and TCR RNA copy counting.

This clonotype was counted at least ten times. No cognate antigen has been identified for it. There are no base qualities to consult, and no much larger clone falls within one base. The CDR3 runs 14 amino acids, cysteine and phenylalanine included. Only the CDR3 portion is preserved as DNA: 42 bases, with reading frame beginning at the first base. CDR1 and CDR2, per the germline V gene, are MNHNS and SASEGT. V and J lose 1 base and 0 bases, and a span of 5 bases separates them. The library was generated by PCR. Instrument on record: NextSeq 500. Bulk TCR libraries were made following a previously described method, with the TCR primers given in Table S5. Purification of total RNA was performed with the Qiagen AllPrep DNA/RNA kit. Before analysis, reads from multiple sequencing runs of one library were combined. The study's processing was this. Only reads with exact TCR constant sequence were kept, trimmed to 150 nt, and grouped by their 12-nt molecular barcodes. Within each barcode group, reads were sub-clustered at a 15% Levenshtein threshold, and quality-weighted consensus sequences were built per RNA molecule. Non-functional sequences were filtered out, along with any lower-count sequence sitting one edit away from another sequence. Based on a fit of two negative binomial distributions, barcode sub-clusters having less than 20% of the maximum read count were discarded. TCRdb cleaned the public reads at Q25 with fastp, built clones with MiXCR and kept in-frame beta chains. Each CDR3 protein appears once, grouped with its most common genes and DNA. In this record, the V and J calls reflect TCRdb's handling and not the investigators' own analysis. The sample table holds about 97,000 distinct CDR3 sequences, of which roughly a quarter were seen once. The top ten constitute 0.94% of the sample.

Points the paper makes about the study in general: Spiked-in Jurkat TCR RNA (about 10 copies' worth), which is not part of the donor repertoire, was contained in the naive libraries. In CMV-specific effector cells, clones with more than 20 RNA copies accounted for over 99% of molecules, whereas in naive cells such clones accounted for under 1%. Without barcode sub-clustering, chimeric consensus sequences inflated TCR diversity; chimeras reached as high as 47%. Highly expanded clone sizes could be underestimated because identical TCR molecules may share a barcode. Spiked-in Jurkat TCR RNA equivalent to a single cell was reported to be detectable even among approximately 1 million naive CD8 T cells. Modeling indicated roughly 3.3 TCR RNA copies recovered per cell, compared with about 10 by digital PCR, which implies a capture efficiency of 25% to 35%.

Naive CD8 T cell libraries were made from around 20,000 to 1,000,000 sorted cells using 10%, 30% or 50% of purified RNA. On a BD FACSAria II, naive CD8 T cells were FACS-sorted as CD8+CD4-CCR7+CD45RA+ and collected into RLT Plus buffer. Ten to eleven TCR copies' worth of Jurkat RNA were spiked into roughly 18,000-1,000,000 naive CD8 T cell samples to test detection sensitivity. Enrichment of CD8 T cells was performed with RosetteSep CD8+ T Cell Enrichment Cocktail and Ficoll-Paque, after which ACK red cell lysis was carried out. Specimen: naive CD8+ T cells from blood, with Jurkat cell RNA spiked in. Taken with the paper, the label for cell subset or site translates to: FACS-sorted CD8+CD4-CCR7+CD45RA+ naive T cells. This TCR was sampled from a human donor in good health. Some libraries in this study had Jurkat cell RNA spiked in. Recombination linked TRBV6-1 to TRBJ2-3, with the D gene not confidently named. The CDR3 region has the sequence CASSEGSSTDTQYF. The DNA sequence is TGTGCCAGCAGTGAAGGGTCTAGCACAGATACGCAGTATTTT.